What follows are 4 T cell receptor beta chains derived from one specimen sequenced in a study of T cell responses to AZD1222 COVID-19 vaccine. Here immunoSEQ multiplex PCR was the method, and the copy in TCRdb shows in-frame clones only, minus some. The sample contains 130,000 to 150,000 clones, about 81% of which appear only once. This specimen consisted of peripheral blood, obtained on day 0 of MenACWY control vaccination. The receptors here all came from an adult in good health.

The chain employs TRBV29-1 and TRBJ2-1; TRBD2 matches 10 bases. V shed 5 bases, J shed 4 bases, and the junction held 5 bases outside the gene matches. CDR3 length: 14 residues. CDR1 is SQVTM and CDR2 is ANQGSEA in the germline V gene. The CDR3 DNA reads TGCAGCGTTCTTCGGACTAGCGGATACAATGAGCAGTTCTTC. Translating it yields CSVLRTSGYNEQFF.

This clone was picked up one time. The chain has TRBV5-4 and TRBJ2-2, with 11 bases fitting TRBD2. The CDR3 covers 15 residues. Trimming cost V 2 bases and J 7 bases; bases outside gene matches: 4. Germline V lookup: CDR1 SGHNT, CDR2 YYREEE (reference sequence). Here the CDR3 reads CASSFSGGADGELFF. The CDR3 nucleotides are TGTGCCAGCAGCTTTAGCGGGGGGGCCGACGGGGAGCTGTTTTTT. Full variable domain (outside the CDR3, taken from reference TRBV5-4 and TRBJ2-2): ETGVTQSPTHLIKTRGQQVTLRCSSQSGHNTVSWYQQALGQGPQFIFQYYREEENGRGNFPPRFSGLQFPNYSSELNVNALELDDSALYLCASSFSGGADGELFFGEGSRLTVL.

This clone was seen more than once but under ten times. The CDR3 is CASSFSMNTEAFF. The CDR3, as DNA: TGTGCCAGCAGTTTCAGCATGAACACTGAAGCTTTCTTT. The gene calls are TRBV6-5 and TRBJ1-1; D ambiguous. Looked up from germline, CDR1 is MNHEY and CDR2 is SVGAGI. V was trimmed by 4 bases and J by 0 bases, leaving 6 bases between them. The CDR3 is 13 amino acids.

As for this clone: The identical CDR3 is also encoded by other nucleotide sequences in the sample. The chain has TRBV6-5 and TRBJ1-5, with D perhaps matching TRBD1 (6 bases). Germline V gene lookup returns CDR1 MNHEY and CDR2 SVGAGI. V dropped 6 bases and J dropped 2 bases, with 8 bases sitting between them. The CDR3 contains 13 residues. For the CDR3, the DNA is TGTGCCAGCAGCCGACAGGGCAATCAGCCCCAGCATTTT. This gives the protein CASSRQGNQPQHF.